The T cell receptor (beta chain) described here comes from a study of blood T cells in healthy people across ages. Notes on the study in general: It was held that diversity estimates obtained from one million T cells represented underestimates.

About this clonotype: The antigen remains unidentified.

Germline CDR1 reads MNHEY; CDR2 reads SVGEGT. The CDR3 contains 14 residues. The V end lost 5 bases, the J end lost 4 bases, and 12 bases lay between the germline ends. The authors ran a second PCR of about 6 to 11 cycles using a sample-barcoded 5' primer and a J-beta primer mix. A single record per CDR3 protein comes from TCRdb applying MiXCR to the 5' RACE reads. The sample lists 750,000 to 850,000 distinct CDR3 sequences, approximately 25% occurring once. These same records also appear under a second study, on T cells of mothers and their children. In that study: The M1S primer of the second PCR added sample barcodes and 2-4 random nucleotides. Across the analysis, no persistent microchimeric T cell clones were detected.

This sequence joins TRBV6-2 or TRBV6-3 and TRBJ1-5; perhaps TRBD1 as D (5 bases). The specimen sequenced was blood. This TCR derives from a boy between 10 and 17 years old in good health. The CDR3 bases are TGTGCCAGCAGTGTAATACAGGTTAATCAGCCCCAGCATTTT. Amino acid sequence: CASSVIQVNQPQHF.